Listed below are T cell receptor beta chains from one sample, sequenced in a study of T cell responses to AZD1222 COVID-19 vaccine. Clones were sequenced by immunoSEQ multiplex PCR, and TCRdb holds only the in-frame ones, with some missing. This sample has 90,000 to 130,000 clones, with 92% found just once. Sequenced material: peripheral blood, taken on day 0 of AZD1222 vaccination. The receptors stem from an adult in good health. Each CDR3 is given with its conserved first and last residue. Fields, in order: CDR3 DNA, CDR3 protein, V gene, clone size, D gene, J gene. The D gene is left open where the match is weak. Clone sizes are given selectively: once, few, many, or a class where the clone is expanded.

TGTGCCAGCAGCCAATCCGGGACAGGGGTCACTGAAGCTTTCTTT CASSQSGTGVTEAFF TRBV3-1/TRBV3-2 - TRBD1 TRBJ1-1
TGTGCCAGCAGAGGCGGGGATCAGCCCCAGCATTTT CASRGGDQPQHF TRBV6-5 - - TRBJ1-5
TGTGCCAGCAGTTTAGTTGTTCGGGCAGATACGCAGTATTTT CASSLVVRADTQYF TRBV27 - - TRBJ2-3
TGTGCCAGCAGCCAAAAACAGGGATTTAATGAAAAACTGTTTTTT CASSQKQGFNEKLFF TRBV7-6 - - TRBJ1-4
TGTGCCAGCAGCTACGGGACCCTCTACGAGCAGTACTTC CASSYGTLYEQYF TRBV7-2 - - TRBJ2-7
TGTGCCAGCAGCCCCGCGATAAACAGGAACACTGAAGCTTTCTTT CASSPAINRNTEAFF TRBV7-8 - - TRBJ1-1
TGTGCCACCAGTGATGCAGGGGACATCTATAGCAATCAGCCCCAGCATTTT CATSDAGDIYSNQPQHF TRBV24-1 once - TRBJ1-5
TGTGCCAGCAGCTTGGCGGGTTACTCCTCAACTAATGAAAAACTGTTTTTT CASSLAGYSSTNEKLFF TRBV5-6 - - TRBJ1-4
TGTGCCAGCACCCAACAGGGACAGCCCCAGCATTTT CASTQQGQPQHF TRBV28 - - TRBJ1-5
TGTGCCAGCATCGGGGTGGGTTACACCGGGGAGCTGTTTTTT CASIGVGYTGELFF TRBV5-8 - - TRBJ2-2
TGTGCCAGCAATTATAATTCACCCCTCCACTTT CASNYNSPLHF TRBV28 - - TRBJ1-6
TGTGCCACCAGCAGAGCCGGGGCCCAAAGGGAAAAACTGTTTTTT CATSRAGAQREKLFF TRBV15 - - TRBJ1-4
TGCGCCAGCAGCTCCGGACAGGGGGTCACAGATACGCAGTATTTT CASSSGQGVTDTQYF TRBV5-1 - TRBD1 TRBJ2-3
TGTGCTAGTGGTTTGGGGGACAGGATTAATTCACCCCTCCACTTT CASGLGDRINSPLHF TRBV12-5 - TRBD1 TRBJ1-6
TGTGCCAGTAAGGGACAGGGAGGTATGCCCCAGCATTTT CASKGQGGMPQHF TRBV19 - TRBD1 TRBJ1-5
TGTGCCAGCAGTTACTCGGAGGGCGACGAGCAGTTCTTC CASSYSEGDEQFF TRBV6-5 - - TRBJ2-1
TGTGCCAGCAGCTTAGGGATAGGGCCGGGCACCGGGGAGCTGTTTTTT CASSLGIGPGTGELFF TRBV13 once - TRBJ2-2
TGTGCCAGCAGCAAAGGCCCTAAGACAGTATCTAACTATGGCTACACCTTC CASSKGPKTVSNYGYTF TRBV21-1 - - TRBJ1-2
TGTGCCAGCAGTTTACGCAATCAGCCCCAGCATTTT CASSLRNQPQHF TRBV28 - - TRBJ1-5
TGTGCCAGCAGCCCGGGACTAGCGGGGGGGCAAGAGACCCAGTACTTC CASSPGLAGGQETQYF TRBV28 - TRBD2 TRBJ2-5
TGTGCCAGCAGGGGACAGGAGAACACTGAAGCTTTCTTT CASRGQENTEAFF TRBV12-3/TRBV12-4 - TRBD1 TRBJ1-1